Listed below are T cell receptor beta chains from one sample, sequenced in a study of T cells in Graves' hyperthyroidism and ophthalmopathy. Each CDR3 protein is one row after TCRdb ran MiXCR on the multiplex PCR reads. Here the sample spans 480,000 or so distinct CDR3 sequences, over 45% being singletons. The sequencing sample was made of peripheral blood or thyroid tissue (not recorded which). These receptors came from an adult woman with Graves' disease, either hyperthyroidism or ophthalmopathy (not recorded which). Both conserved end residues are trimmed from each CDR3. The D gene is left open where the match is weak.

D gene	V gene	J gene	CDR3 protein
TRBD2	TRBV10-3	TRBJ2-7	ATNPGLAAYEQY
.	TRBV7-9	TRBJ1-6	ASSPASFNSPLH
.	TRBV7-9	TRBJ1-2	ASSAGYEYGYT
TRBD1	TRBV20-1	TRBJ1-6	SAHGDRAYNSPLH
TRBD2	TRBV20-1	TRBJ2-7	SALAGGSYEQY
.	TRBV9	TRBJ1-2	ASSLGFSGVDGYT
.	TRBV9	TRBJ2-5	ASSNRDGEETQY
.	TRBV7-8	TRBJ2-5	ASSFRGIGQPQY
TRBD2	TRBV4-1	TRBJ2-5	ASSQEGGLAGGETQY
.	TRBV7-2	TRBJ1-1	ASSNGGGLSIEAF
.	TRBV20-1	TRBJ2-7	SAFSGQPGFSYEQY
.	TRBV7-2	TRBJ2-5	ASSLALSAGSPQTQY
TRBD1	TRBV2	TRBJ2-7	ASSVPHHWDRSSYEQY
TRBD1	TRBV10-2	TRBJ1-2	ATRTSGTGNHGYT
.	TRBV7-9	TRBJ2-2	ASTESNTGELF
.	TRBV29-1	TRBJ1-1	SVGPTPEAF
TRBD1	TRBV2	TRBJ1-5	ASSSRTGNQPQH
.	TRBV2	.	ASSEAGSQF
.	TRBV19	TRBJ2-2	ASNPGMNTGELF
.	TRBV20-1	TRBJ1-3	SARDGGNTIY
TRBD1	TRBV5-4	TRBJ1-1	ASSWDRNTEAF
TRBD1	TRBV11-2	TRBJ1-2	ASQGQDSGYT
TRBD1	TRBV29-1	TRBJ2-3	SVVGTGLTDTQY
.	TRBV6-1	TRBJ1-1	ASILGGVGTEAF
.	TRBV7-3	TRBJ2-2	ASIGELTAGELF
TRBD2	TRBV10-3	TRBJ2-5	AISEFGVAGKETQY
TRBD2	TRBV9	TRBJ2-7	ASSVSSGRYEQY
TRBD1	TRBV29-1	TRBJ2-7	SVVTRQGYEQY
.	TRBV25-1	TRBJ1-6	ASSWGGGSPLH
.	TRBV7-3	TRBJ2-2	ASSLGRPATGELF
TRBD1	TRBV15	TRBJ1-5	ATGQGARGNQPQH
TRBD2	TRBV10-3	TRBJ2-7	AALGLAEDEQY
.	TRBV15	TRBJ1-2	ATSKNYGYT
.	TRBV2	TRBJ2-2	ASSVSENTGELF
TRBD1	TRBV14	TRBJ1-1	ASSNDRVDPEAF
.	TRBV7-2	TRBJ2-5	ASRGRGPGETQY
.	TRBV7-9	TRBJ2-5	ASSSQGLSNQPQY
.	TRBV19	TRBJ1-2	ASSTGIAWGYGYT
.	TRBV3-1	TRBJ1-2	ASSQGAGFANYGYT
.	TRBV29-1	TRBJ2-7	SFGGFMYEQY
TRBD2	TRBV7-2	TRBJ2-7	ASSSSRGRGTYEQY
TRBD1	TRBV7-9	TRBJ2-6	ASRAGGAGTEA
TRBD1	TRBV6-6	TRBJ2-7	ASSPNRGGTYEQY
TRBD1	TRBV7-9	TRBJ1-2	ASSAGTANNYGYT
.	TRBV10-3	TRBJ2-5	AISGRASGQETQY
TRBD1	TRBV10-3	TRBJ2-5	ASSLRGRGLQETRY
TRBD2	TRBV2	TRBJ2-6	ASRGTSGANVLT
.	TRBV3-1	TRBJ2-5	AGSPRDWETQY